Judged by abundance, the clone carrying this T cell receptor (beta chain) is medium-sized (0.01 to 0.1%). The V end was cut by 0 bases, the J end by 1 base, with 9 bases between. CDR3 length: 15 residues. TCRdb re-called the 5' RACE reads with MiXCR, one entry per CDR3 protein. Altogether 20,000 to 25,000 distinct CDR3 sequences are present, 30% being singletons, with the ten largest covering around 2.2%. The sequenced material came from tumor-infiltrating naive CD4+ T cells sorted from the breast tumor. Regarding subset: naive CD4+ T cells, CD4+CD45RA+CD25-. V usage is TRBV12-3 or TRBV12-4 and J usage is TRBJ1-1; D is unclear. This TCR was sampled from a female donor with breast cancer. The CDR3 DNA follows: TGTGCCAGCAGTTTAGCAGGGTCAGGGAACACTGAAGCTTTCTTT. Translated, it gives CASSLAGSGNTEAFF.